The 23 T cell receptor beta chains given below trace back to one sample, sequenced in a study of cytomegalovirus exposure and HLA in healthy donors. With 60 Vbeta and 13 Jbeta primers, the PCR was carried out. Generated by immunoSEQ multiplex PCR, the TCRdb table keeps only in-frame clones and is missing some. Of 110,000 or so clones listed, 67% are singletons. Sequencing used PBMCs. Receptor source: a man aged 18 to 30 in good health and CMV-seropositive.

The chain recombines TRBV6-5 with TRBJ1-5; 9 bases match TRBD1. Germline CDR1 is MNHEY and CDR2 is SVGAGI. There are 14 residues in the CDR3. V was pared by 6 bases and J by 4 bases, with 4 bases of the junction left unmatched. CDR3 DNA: TGTGCCAGCAGCCCCGGGACAGGGAATCAGCCCCAGCATTTT. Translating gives CASSPGTGNQPQHF.

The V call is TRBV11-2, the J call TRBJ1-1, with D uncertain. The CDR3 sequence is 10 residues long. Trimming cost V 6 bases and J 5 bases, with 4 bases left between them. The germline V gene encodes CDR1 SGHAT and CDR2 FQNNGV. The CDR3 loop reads CASSRTEAFF. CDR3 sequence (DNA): TGTGCCAGCAGTCGTACTGAAGCTTTCTTT.

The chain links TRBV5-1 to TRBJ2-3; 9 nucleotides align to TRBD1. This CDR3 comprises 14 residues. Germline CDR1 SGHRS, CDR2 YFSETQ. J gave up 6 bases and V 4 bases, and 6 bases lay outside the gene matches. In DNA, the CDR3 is TGCGCCAGCAGCGATGACAGGGGGTGGGATACGCAGTATTTT. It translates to CASSDDRGWDTQYF.

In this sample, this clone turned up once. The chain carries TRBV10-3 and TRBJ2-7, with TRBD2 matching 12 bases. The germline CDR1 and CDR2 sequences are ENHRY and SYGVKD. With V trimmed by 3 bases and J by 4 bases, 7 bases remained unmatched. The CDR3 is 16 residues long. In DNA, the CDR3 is TGTGCCATCAGTGATCCGACTAGCGGGGGCCGATACGAGCAGTACGTC. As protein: CAISDPTSGGRYEQYV.

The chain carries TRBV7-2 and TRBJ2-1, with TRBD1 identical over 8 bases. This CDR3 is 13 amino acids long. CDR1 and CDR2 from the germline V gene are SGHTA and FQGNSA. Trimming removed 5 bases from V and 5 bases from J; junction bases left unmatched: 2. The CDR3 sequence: CASSLTGDNEQFF. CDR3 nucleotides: TGTGCCAGCAGCCTGACAGGGGACAATGAGCAGTTCTTC.

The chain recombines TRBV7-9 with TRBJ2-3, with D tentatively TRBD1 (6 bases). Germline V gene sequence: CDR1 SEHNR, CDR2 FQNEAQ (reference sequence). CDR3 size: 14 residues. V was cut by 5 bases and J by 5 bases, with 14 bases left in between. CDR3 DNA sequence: TGTGCCAGCAGCCTTCAGGGGTTGGGAGATACGCAGTATTTT. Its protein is CASSLQGLGDTQYF.

The CDR3 sequence: CATSRAGTGGGYPQHF. CDR3 nucleotides: TGTGCCACCAGCAGAGCCGGGACAGGGGGAGGTTATCCCCAGCATTTT. The rearrangement joins TRBV15 to TRBJ1-5, with 11 bases identical to TRBD1. J was trimmed by 10 bases and V by 1 base; bases with no gene match: 9. The V gene's germline CDR1 is LNHNV and CDR2 YYDKDF (reference sequence). The CDR3 extends over 16 amino acids.

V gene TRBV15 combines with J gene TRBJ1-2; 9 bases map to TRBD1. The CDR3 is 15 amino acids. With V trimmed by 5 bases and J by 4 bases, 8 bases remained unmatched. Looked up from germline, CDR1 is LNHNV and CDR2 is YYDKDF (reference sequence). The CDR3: CATSVGQGIVYGYTF. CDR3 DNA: TGTGCCACCAGCGTAGGACAGGGGATCGTCTATGGCTACACCTTC.

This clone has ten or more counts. CDR3 loop: CASSGQHSEKLFF. CDR3 in DNA: TGTGCCAGCTCGGGACAGCACTCTGAAAAACTGTTTTTT. The chain links TRBV18 to TRBJ1-4, with 7 bases identical to TRBD1. Germline-derived CDR1 and CDR2 are KGHSH and LQKENI. V gave up 6 bases and J gave up 7 bases; unmatched junction bases: 5. The CDR3 sequence is 13 residues long.

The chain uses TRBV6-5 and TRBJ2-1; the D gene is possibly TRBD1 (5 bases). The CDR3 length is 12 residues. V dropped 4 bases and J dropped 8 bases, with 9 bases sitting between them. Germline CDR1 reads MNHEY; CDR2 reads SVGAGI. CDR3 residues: CASSSDSYEQFF. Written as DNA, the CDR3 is TGTGCCAGCAGTTCCGACAGCTATGAGCAGTTCTTC.

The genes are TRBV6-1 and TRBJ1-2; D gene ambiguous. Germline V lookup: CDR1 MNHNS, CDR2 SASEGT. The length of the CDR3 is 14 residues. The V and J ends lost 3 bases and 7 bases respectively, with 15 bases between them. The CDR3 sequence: CASSERRVTSGYTF. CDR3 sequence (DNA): TGTGCCAGCAGTGAGAGGCGAGTAACAAGTGGCTACACCTTC.

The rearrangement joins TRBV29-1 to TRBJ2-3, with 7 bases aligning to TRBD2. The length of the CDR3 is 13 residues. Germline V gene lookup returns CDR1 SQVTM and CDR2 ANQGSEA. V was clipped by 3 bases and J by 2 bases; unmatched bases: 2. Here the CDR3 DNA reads TGCAGCGTTGAGCGGGGGAACACAGATACGCAGTATTTT. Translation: CSVERGNTDTQYF.

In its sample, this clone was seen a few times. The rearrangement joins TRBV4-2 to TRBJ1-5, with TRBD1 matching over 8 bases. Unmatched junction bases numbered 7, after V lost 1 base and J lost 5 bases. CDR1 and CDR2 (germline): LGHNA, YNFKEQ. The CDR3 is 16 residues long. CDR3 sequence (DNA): TGTGCCAGCAGCCAAGGCTACAGGGGGATAGATCAGCCCCAGCATTTT. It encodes CASSQGYRGIDQPQHF.

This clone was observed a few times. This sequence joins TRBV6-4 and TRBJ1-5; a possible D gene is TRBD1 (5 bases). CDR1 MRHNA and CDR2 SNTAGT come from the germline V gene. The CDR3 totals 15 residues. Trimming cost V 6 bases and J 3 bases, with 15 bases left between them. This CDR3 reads CASRARQGTNQPQHF. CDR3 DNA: TGTGCCAGCAGGGCCCGCCAGGGCACCAATCAGCCCCAGCATTTT.

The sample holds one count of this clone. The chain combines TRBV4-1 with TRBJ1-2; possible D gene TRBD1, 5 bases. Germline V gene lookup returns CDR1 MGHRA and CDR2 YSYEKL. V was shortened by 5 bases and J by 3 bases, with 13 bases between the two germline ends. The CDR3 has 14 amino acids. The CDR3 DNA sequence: TGCGCCAGCAGCTACTCGGGGGAGGACTATGGCTACACCTTC. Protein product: CASSYSGEDYGYTF.

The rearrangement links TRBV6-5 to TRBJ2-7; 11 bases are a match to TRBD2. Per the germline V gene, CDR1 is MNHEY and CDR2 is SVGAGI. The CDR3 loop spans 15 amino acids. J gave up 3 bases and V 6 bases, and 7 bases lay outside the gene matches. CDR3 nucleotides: TGTGCCAGCAGCCGCACTAGCGGGGGTCGCTACGAGCAGTACTTC. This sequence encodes CASSRTSGGRYEQYF.

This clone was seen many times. The CDR3 loop reads CASRLGLAASQETQYF. CDR3 nucleotides: TGTGCCAGCAGGTTAGGCCTAGCGGCTTCTCAAGAGACCCAGTACTTC. V usage is TRBV2 and J usage is TRBJ2-5; 7 bases line up with TRBD2. Germline CDR1 and CDR2: SNHLY and FYNNEI. J gave up 2 bases and V 6 bases, and 12 bases lay outside the gene matches. The CDR3 has 16 amino acids.

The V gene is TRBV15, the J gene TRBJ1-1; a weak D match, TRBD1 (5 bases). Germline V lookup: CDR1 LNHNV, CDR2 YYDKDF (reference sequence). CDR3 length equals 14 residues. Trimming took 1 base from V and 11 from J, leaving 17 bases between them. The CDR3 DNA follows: TGTGCCACCAGCAGAGTACAGGCTAAGTTTGATGCTTTCTTT. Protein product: CATSRVQAKFDAFF.

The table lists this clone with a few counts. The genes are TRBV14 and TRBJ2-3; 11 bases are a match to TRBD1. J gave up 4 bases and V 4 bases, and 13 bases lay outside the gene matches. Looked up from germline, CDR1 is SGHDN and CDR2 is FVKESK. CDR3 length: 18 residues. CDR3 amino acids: CASSRRTGGYSIADTQYF. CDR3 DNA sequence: TGTGCCAGCAGCCGTCGGACAGGGGGCTACTCTATCGCAGATACGCAGTATTTT.

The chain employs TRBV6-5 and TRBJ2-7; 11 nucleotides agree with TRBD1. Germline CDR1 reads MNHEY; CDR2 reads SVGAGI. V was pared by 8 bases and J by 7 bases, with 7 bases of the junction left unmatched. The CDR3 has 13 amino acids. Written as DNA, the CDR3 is TGTGCCAGCGGGACAGGGGGGTTGGGTGAGCAGTACTTC. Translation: CASGTGGLGEQYF.

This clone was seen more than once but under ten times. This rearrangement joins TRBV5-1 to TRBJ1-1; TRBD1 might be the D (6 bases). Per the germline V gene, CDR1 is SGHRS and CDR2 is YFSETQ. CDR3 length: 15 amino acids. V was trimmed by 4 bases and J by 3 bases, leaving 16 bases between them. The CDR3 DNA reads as TGCGCCAGCAGCCCCAAAGGAGGACAGTACACTGAAGCTTTCTTT. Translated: CASSPKGGQYTEAFF.

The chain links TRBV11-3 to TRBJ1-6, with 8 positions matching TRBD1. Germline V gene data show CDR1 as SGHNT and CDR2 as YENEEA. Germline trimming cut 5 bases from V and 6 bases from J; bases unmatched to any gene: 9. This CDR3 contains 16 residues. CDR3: CASSPRTGLSNSPLHF. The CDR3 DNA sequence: TGTGCCAGCAGCCCCCGGACAGGGTTGAGTAATTCACCCCTCCACTTT.

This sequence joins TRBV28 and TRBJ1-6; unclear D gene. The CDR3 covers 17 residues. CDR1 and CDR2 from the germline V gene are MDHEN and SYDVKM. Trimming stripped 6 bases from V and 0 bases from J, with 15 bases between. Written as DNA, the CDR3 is TGTGCCAGCAGACCCAGAGGCTCGAGCTCCTATAATTCACCCCTCCACTTT. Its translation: CASRPRGSSSYNSPLHF.